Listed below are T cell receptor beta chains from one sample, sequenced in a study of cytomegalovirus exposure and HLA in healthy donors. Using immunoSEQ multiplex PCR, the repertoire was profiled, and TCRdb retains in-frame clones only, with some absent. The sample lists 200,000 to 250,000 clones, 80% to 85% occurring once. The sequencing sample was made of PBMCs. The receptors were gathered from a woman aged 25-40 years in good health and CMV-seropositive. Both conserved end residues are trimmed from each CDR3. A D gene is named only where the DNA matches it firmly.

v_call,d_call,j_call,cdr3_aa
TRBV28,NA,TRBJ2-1,ASSPQTFYNEQF
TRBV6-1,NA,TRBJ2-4,ASSDVIGLAKNIQY
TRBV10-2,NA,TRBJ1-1,ASSELVAGNTEAF
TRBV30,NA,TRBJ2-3,AWSPTAITDTQY
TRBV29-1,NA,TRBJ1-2,SVAPGGNYGYT
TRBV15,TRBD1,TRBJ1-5,ATDRDRANQPQH
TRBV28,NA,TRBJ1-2,ASRLLNYGYT
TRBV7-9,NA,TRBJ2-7,ASSPKGSAAYYEQY
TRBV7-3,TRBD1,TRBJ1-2,ASSSGQDRGEDYGYT
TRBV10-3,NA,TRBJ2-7,AIGAETRSSYEQY
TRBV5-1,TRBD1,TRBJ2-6,ASIPGGADGANVLT
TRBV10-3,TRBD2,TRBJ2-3,AIFPGGPSTDTQY
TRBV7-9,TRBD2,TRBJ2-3,ASNPGGRAGDTQY
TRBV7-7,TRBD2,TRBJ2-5,ASSSGLAEETQY
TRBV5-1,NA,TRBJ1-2,ASTLGYGYT
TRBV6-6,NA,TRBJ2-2,ASRPGPGELF
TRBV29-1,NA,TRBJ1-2,SVDGGFKGYT
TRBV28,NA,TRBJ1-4,ASSPRAFHEKLF
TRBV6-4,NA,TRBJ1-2,ASSDSRQGEDYGYT
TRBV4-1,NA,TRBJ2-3,ASSHRGDTQY
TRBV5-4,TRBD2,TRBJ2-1,ASAYGGTSGYNEQF
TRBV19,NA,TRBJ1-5,ASSFGLGGVSNQPQH
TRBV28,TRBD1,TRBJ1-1,ASRRTGPEAF
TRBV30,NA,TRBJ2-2,AWTRGANTGELF
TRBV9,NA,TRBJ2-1,ASSVGSGNEQF